Listed below are T cell receptor beta chains from one sample, sequenced in a study of CD8 T cells in Susac syndrome. TCRdb analysed the immunoSEQ multiplex PCR reads with MiXCR anew, one entry per CDR3 protein. The profile shows 150,000 to 190,000 distinct CDR3 sequences, 85% to 95% of them singletons. Sequencing was done on a sample of CD4+ T cells from PBMCs. The receptor source for this set is a human donor with Susac syndrome. Both conserved end residues are part of each CDR3. A D gene is named only where the DNA matches it firmly. Size tells how often a clone was seen (once, few, many) or the class of an expanded clone, and some rows leave it out.

J | D | V | size | DNA | CDR3
TRBJ2-5 | - | TRBV6-6 | - | TGTGCCAGCAGTACGCCTGACTGGACCCAGTACTTC | CASSTPDWTQYF
TRBJ2-4 | - | TRBV3-1 | - | TGTGCCAGCAGCCAACTCTCGGAAAGCATTCAGTACTTC | CASSQLSESIQYF
TRBJ2-3 | TRBD2 | TRBV20-1 | - | TGCAGTGCCCCACTAGCGGGGGGGCGAGGAGATACGCAGTATTTT | CSAPLAGGRGDTQYF
TRBJ1-2 | - | TRBV11-1 | - | TGTGCCAGCAGCTTACCGTCGGCTGATGGCTACACCTTC | CASSLPSADGYTF
TRBJ2-1 | - | TRBV20-1 | - | TGCAGTGTCTCGGACGGGTACAATGAGCAGTTCTTC | CSVSDGYNEQFF
TRBJ1-5 | - | TRBV20-1 | once | TGCAGTGCTACTTCGGACAGTCTATCTCCCCAGCCCCAGCATTTT | CSATSDSLSPQPQHF
TRBJ2-7 | TRBD1 | TRBV5-1 | - | TGCGCCAGCAGCTCGGGACAGAAGTCTCTCTACGAGCAGTACTTC | CASSSGQKSLYEQYF
TRBJ1-3 | - | TRBV25-1 | - | TGTGCCAGCAGTGAACGGACCCTCTCTGGAAACACCATATATTTT | CASSERTLSGNTIYF
TRBJ2-1 | TRBD2 | TRBV5-4 | - | TGTGCCAGCAGCTTAAGCGGGGGGCGGTACAATGAGCAGTTCTTC | CASSLSGGRYNEQFF
TRBJ1-2 | TRBD1 | TRBV10-3 | - | TGTGCCATCAGTGGGACAGGGACCTATGGCTACACCTTC | CAISGTGTYGYTF
TRBJ1-1 | - | TRBV15 | - | TGTGCCACCAGCAGCGGACTCGGCACTGAAGCTTTCTTT | CATSSGLGTEAFF
TRBJ1-4 | - | TRBV5-4 | - | TGTGCCAGCAGCTTGGACCGGACGGATGAAAAACTGTTTTTT | CASSLDRTDEKLFF
TRBJ2-7 | TRBD1 | TRBV29-1 | - | TGCAGCGTTGACCGGACAGGGTCTATGCACGAGCAGTACTTC | CSVDRTGSMHEQYF
TRBJ2-7 | - | TRBV7-2 | - | TGTGCCAGCAGCTTTTACGACGAGCAGTACTTC | CASSFYDEQYF
TRBJ1-1 | - | TRBV29-1 | - | TGCAGCGTTCTTCCGGTCGGGGGGGAGAACACTGAAGCTTTCTTT | CSVLPVGGENTEAFF
TRBJ2-5 | TRBD1 | TRBV10-3 | - | TGTGCCATCAGTCGACAGGGGGGTTATGGAGAGACCCAGTACTTC | CAISRQGGYGETQYF
TRBJ2-7 | - | TRBV20-1 | - | TGCAGTGTGAAGCATCCTAGGGGCGAGCAGTACTTC | CSVKHPRGEQYF
TRBJ2-7 | - | TRBV15 | - | TGTGCCACCAGCAGAGAGTGGACGGCCCCTTACACCGAGCAGTACTTC | CATSREWTAPYTEQYF
TRBJ1-6 | - | TRBV9 | once | TGTGCCAGCAGCGTAGGGCGGCAGGGGTATAATTCACCCCTCCACTTT | CASSVGRQGYNSPLHF
TRBJ2-7 | - | TRBV20-1 | - | TGCAGTGCTAGGCGGGACGTCTACGAGCAGTACTTC | CSARRDVYEQYF
TRBJ1-5 | - | TRBV20-1 | - | TGCAGTGCCACCGACAGGCGGAATAGCAATCAGCCCCAGCATTTT | CSATDRRNSNQPQHF
TRBJ2-2 | TRBD1 | TRBV9 | once | TGTGCCAGCAGCGTAGAGTTAATTGGACAGGGGAACACCGGGGAGCTGTTTTTT | CASSVELIGQGNTGELFF
TRBJ2-5 | - | TRBV3-1 | - | TGTGCCAGCAGTCGAAGCGGTGAAGAGACCCAGTACTTC | CASSRSGEETQYF
TRBJ1-3 | - | TRBV12-3/TRBV12-4 | - | TGTGCCAGCTCTGCCGCCCCTGGAAACACCATATATTTT | CASSAAPGNTIYF
TRBJ1-2 | - | TRBV25-1 | - | TGTGCCAGCAGCTCCATGGGGGGCTACACCTTC | CASSSMGGYTF
TRBJ2-7 | - | TRBV6-2/TRBV6-3 | - | TGTGCCAGCACCCACGGGGGATCGAGCTCCTACGAGCAGTACTTC | CASTHGGSSSYEQYF
TRBJ2-7 | TRBD1 | TRBV2 | - | TGTGCCAGCAGTGAAGCGAACAGGGGACCCTACGAGCAGTACTTC | CASSEANRGPYEQYF
TRBJ1-5 | - | TRBV4-3 | few | TGCGCCAGCAGCCAAGCCCTATATCAGCCCCAGCATTTT | CASSQALYQPQHF